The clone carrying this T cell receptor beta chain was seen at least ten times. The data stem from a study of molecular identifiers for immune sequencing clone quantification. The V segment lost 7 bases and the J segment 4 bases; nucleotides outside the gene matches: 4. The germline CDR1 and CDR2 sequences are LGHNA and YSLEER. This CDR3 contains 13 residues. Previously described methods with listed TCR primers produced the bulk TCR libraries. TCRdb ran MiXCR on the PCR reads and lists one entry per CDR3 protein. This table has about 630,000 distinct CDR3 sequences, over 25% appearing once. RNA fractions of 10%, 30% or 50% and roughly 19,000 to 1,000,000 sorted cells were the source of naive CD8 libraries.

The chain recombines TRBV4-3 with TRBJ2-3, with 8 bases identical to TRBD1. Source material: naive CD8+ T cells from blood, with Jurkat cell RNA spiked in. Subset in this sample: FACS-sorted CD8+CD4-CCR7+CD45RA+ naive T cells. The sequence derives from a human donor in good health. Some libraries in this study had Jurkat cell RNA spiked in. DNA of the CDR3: TGCGCCAGCAAAGGGACAGGAGCAGATACGCAGTATTTT. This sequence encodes CASKGTGADTQYF.